Listed here are 20 T cell receptor beta chains from one sample, sequenced in a study of shared clonotypes between healthy human individuals (dated by TCRdb to 2018 to 2020). The library relied on the immunoSEQ multiplex PCR assay. TCRdb provides this immuneACCESS table in a form limited to in-frame rearrangements. Some clones are lacking; in checked studies, under half of them reflect an unresolved V gene, and why the rest are absent is not known. The sample profile shows hundreds of thousands of clones; around 95% of them were found once. The ten largest clones represent around 0.11% of the sample. CD8 naive samples were CD45RO-negative cells positively selected for CCR7, giving a CD45RA+CCR7+ population that excluded TemRA cells. The sequenced sample was naive CD8+ T cells sorted from blood. The cell subset or site tag for this specimen amounts to: CD45RA+CCR7+. These receptors were taken from a woman in her thirties in good health.

This sequence joins TRBV19 and TRBJ2-3; 9 nucleotides line up with TRBD2. The V gene end was trimmed by 3 bases and the J gene end by 1 base; junction bases not matched to a gene: 5. CDR1 is LNHDA and CDR2 is SQIVND in the germline V gene (reference sequence). CDR3 length: 16 amino acids. Written as DNA, the CDR3 is TGTGCCAGTAGTATCATAGCGGGAGTTGGCACAGATACGCAGTATTTT. It is translated as CASSIIAGVGTDTQYF.

The chain couples TRBV7-3 to TRBJ2-7; TRBD2 matches 8 bases. From germline, CDR1 is SGHTA and CDR2 FQGTGA. The CDR3 spans 15 residues. Trimming removed 5 bases from V and 5 bases from J; junction bases left unmatched: 11. The CDR3 sequence is CASSPTGTRNNEQYF. The DNA of the CDR3 is TGTGCCAGCAGCCCGACCGGGACTAGGAACAACGAGCAGTACTTC.

The rearrangement uses TRBV4-1 and TRBJ2-7; TRBD1 might be the D (6 bases). Deletions cut 3 bases from V and 6 bases from J, with 15 bases between. Germline values: CDR1 MGHRA, CDR2 YSYEKL. This CDR3 region has 14 residues. CDR3 bases: TGCGCCAGCAGCCATCACAGGGAACCGGGCGAGCAGTACTTC. Translating it yields CASSHHREPGEQYF.

The rearrangement links TRBV29-1 to TRBJ2-2; D is possibly TRBD2 (5 bases). V lost 5 bases and J lost 6, with 10 bases in between. CDR1 and CDR2 from the germline V gene are SQVTM and ANQGSEA. The length of the CDR3 is 12 residues. The DNA for the CDR3 is TGCAGCGTTAACCGGGGTTCCGGGGAGCTGTTTTTT. Encoded protein: CSVNRGSGELFF.

This chain links TRBV28 with TRBJ1-3; the D is unclear. Per germline, CDR1 MDHEN and CDR2 SYDVKM. V lost 3 bases to trimming and J lost 0 bases, with 6 bases between them. CDR3 length: 14 residues. CDR3 protein: CASSFTRSGNTIYF. In DNA, the CDR3 is TGTGCCAGCAGTTTTACCCGCTCTGGAAACACCATATATTTT.

The gene calls are TRBV4-1 and TRBJ1-2, with 10 bases fitting TRBD1. CDR1 and CDR2 (germline): MGHRA, YSYEKL. J lost 0 bases, V lost 1 base, and 5 bases had no gene match. The CDR3 is 17 amino acids. CDR3 nucleotides: TGCGCCAGCAGCCAAGGGGCCGGGACAGGGGCTAACTATGGCTACACCTTC. It encodes CASSQGAGTGANYGYTF.

This chain links TRBV5-4 with TRBJ2-7; D is possibly TRBD1 or TRBD2 (5 bases each). Trimming shortened V by 5 bases and J by 7 bases, and 13 bases separated the two germline ends. The germline CDR1 and CDR2 sequences are SGHNT and YYREEE (reference sequence). This CDR3 spans 12 amino acids. The CDR3 DNA reads TGTGCCAGCAGTTCAGGGACCGCGGAGCAGTACTTC. Translating it yields CASSSGTAEQYF.

The chain combines TRBV5-6 with TRBJ1-1, with unresolved D. CDR1 and CDR2 from the germline V gene are SGHDT and YYEEEE. The CDR3 runs 13 residues. The germline V and J ends were trimmed by 4 bases and 0 bases, with 7 bases remaining between them. The CDR3 loop reads CASSTSVNTEAFF. The CDR3, as DNA: TGTGCCAGCAGCACTTCGGTGAACACTGAAGCTTTCTTT. Together with reference TRBV5-6 and TRBJ1-1, the CDR3 gives the full variable domain: DAGVTQSPTHLIKTRGQQVTLRCSPKSGHDTVSWYQQALGQGPQFIFQYYEEEERQRGNFPDRFSGHQFPNYSSELNVNALLLGDSALYLCASSTSVNTEAFFGQGTRLTVV.

This chain connects TRBV5-4 to TRBJ2-5, with D hard to call. V lost 1 base and J lost 5, with 12 bases in between. CDR1 and CDR2 from the germline V gene are SGHNT and YYREEE (reference sequence). The CDR3 contains 14 residues. The CDR3 DNA sequence: TGTGCCAGCAGCTTGTCGGGCTCCAGGGAGACCCAGTACTTC. Protein sequence: CASSLSGSRETQYF.

The chain uses TRBV29-1 and TRBJ1-2; TRBD1 matches 7 bases. The V gene's germline CDR1 is SQVTM and CDR2 ANQGSEA. The CDR3 contains 13 residues. V lost 5 bases and J lost 11; bases outside the gene matches: 14. CDR3 loop: CSVLTGTEEGYTF. CDR3 nucleotides: TGCAGCGTTCTGACCGGGACAGAAGAGGGGTACACCTTC.

The chain links TRBV19 to TRBJ1-4, with a possible D match to TRBD1 (5 bases). V lost 7 bases and J 8 bases, leaving 20 bases between the germline ends. This CDR3 has 15 amino acids. Germline CDR1 reads LNHDA; CDR2 reads SQIVND (reference sequence). The CDR3: CASTNAGRETEKLFF. As DNA, the CDR3 is TGTGCCAGTACGAACGCAGGCAGGGAGACGGAAAAACTGTTTTTT.

This rearrangement joins TRBV27 to TRBJ2-2, with D uncertain. This CDR3 spans 15 amino acids. Trimming took 1 base from V and 0 from J, leaving 6 bases between them. Germline values: CDR1 MNHEY, CDR2 SMNVEV (reference sequence). CDR3 sequence (DNA): TGTGCCAGCAGTTTATTCTTCGCGAACACCGGGGAGCTGTTTTTT. This sequence encodes CASSLFFANTGELFF.

The rearrangement joins TRBV28 to TRBJ2-3, with 10 bases aligning to TRBD2. From germline, CDR1 is MDHEN and CDR2 SYDVKM. V shed 6 bases and J 1 base; nucleotides not matched to a gene: 7. The CDR3 loop spans 16 amino acids. CDR3 loop: CASSLLAGVGTDTQYF. The DNA for the CDR3 is TGTGCCAGCAGCCTCCTAGCGGGAGTGGGCACAGATACGCAGTATTTT.

J is TRBJ2-7 and V is TRBV4-1; TRBD1 might be the D (6 bases). V lost 4 bases, J lost 5 bases, and 9 bases lay in between. The germline V gene has CDR1 MGHRA and CDR2 YSYEKL. CDR3 length: 12 residues. The CDR3 DNA follows: TGCGCCAGCAGCCCGGGGACAAACGAGCAGTACTTC. Its protein product is CASSPGTNEQYF.

The rearrangement links TRBV7-9 to TRBJ2-1, with 8 bases lining up with TRBD2. The CDR3 sequence is 16 residues long. Germline lookup yields CDR1 SEHNR and CDR2 FQNEAQ (reference sequence). V trimming: 5 bases; J trimming: 8 bases; junction bases outside the gene matches: 14. DNA of the CDR3: TGTGCCAGCAGCCGCTCGGGGGGCGGGAGGAGAGATGAGCAGTTCTTC. It is translated as CASSRSGGGRRDEQFF.

V is TRBV9 and J is TRBJ2-1, with 7 bases aligning to TRBD2. The CDR3 covers 14 residues. The germline V gene encodes CDR1 SGDLS and CDR2 YYNGEE. Trimming at V came to 3 bases and at J to 6 bases, leaving 6 bases not matched to a gene. CDR3 residues: CASSGGRLSNEQFF. In nucleotides, the CDR3 is TGTGCCAGCAGCGGCGGGAGATTGTCCAATGAGCAGTTCTTC.

The gene calls are TRBV7-8 and TRBJ2-1, with TRBD2 matching 7 bases. The germline V gene has CDR1 SGHVS and CDR2 FQNEAQ. This CDR3 contains 15 residues. J gave up 2 bases and V 2 bases, and 3 bases lay outside the gene matches. The CDR3 reads CASSLLLATYNEQFF. DNA for the CDR3: TGTGCCAGCAGCTTACTACTAGCGACCTACAATGAGCAGTTCTTC. The full variable domain, its missing parts supplied by reference TRBV7-8 and TRBJ2-1, is GAGVSQSPRYKVAKRGQDVALRCDPISGHVSLFWYQQALGQGPEFLTYFQNEAQLDKSGLPSDRFFAERPEGSVSTLKIQRTQQEDSAVYLCASSLLLATYNEQFFGPGTRLTVL.

The chain has TRBV28 and TRBJ2-2, with D maybe TRBD1 (5 bases). CDR1 and CDR2 (germline): MDHEN, SYDVKM. This CDR3 is built from 15 residues. Trimming removed 1 base from V and 6 bases from J, with 12 bases in between. CDR3 in amino acids: CASSLSRAGSGELFF. In DNA, the CDR3 is TGTGCCAGCAGTTTATCCCGTGCAGGGTCCGGGGAGCTGTTTTTT.

The V and J genes are TRBV7-9 and TRBJ1-1; 7 nucleotides agree with TRBD1. Germline lookup yields CDR1 SEHNR and CDR2 FQNEAQ (reference sequence). The CDR3 is 17 residues long. With 3 bases clipped from V and 4 bases from J, the junction kept 14 bases outside the gene matches. The CDR3 loop reads CASSFRVKGAAGTEAFF. CDR3 DNA: TGTGCCAGCAGCTTTCGGGTCAAGGGGGCGGCGGGCACTGAAGCTTTCTTT.

The chain has TRBV7-9 and TRBJ2-5; possible D gene TRBD1, 5 bases. The assigned J gene may be wrong: the sequence end matches TRBJ2-7 better. Germline V CDR1 and CDR2: SEHNR, FQNEAQ (reference sequence). The CDR3 is 13 residues long. The CDR3 sequence: CASSLQGTYEQYF. CDR3 in DNA: TGTGCCAGCAGCTTACAGGGTACCTACGAGCAGTACTTC.